This T cell receptor (beta chain) is drawn from a study of shared T cell receptors in the human thymus (dated by TCRdb to the early 2020s). For context, the study as a whole: The study examined how the human thymus generates shared, self-reactive T-cell receptor alpha chains.

As for this clone: The antigen it recognizes is unknown. Base qualities are not recorded, but no much larger clone differs from it by a single base.

The germline V gene yields MNHEY for CDR1 and SVGAGI for CDR2. V loses 7 bases, J loses 9 bases, and the germline ends lie 16 bases apart. The CDR3 spans 13 residues, from the cysteine through the phenylalanine. Here the CDR3 DNA is all that survives: 39 bases in frame from base 1. The library was generated by the immunoSEQ multiplex PCR assay. In its TCRdb copy, this immuneACCESS table keeps in-frame sequences only and misses some clones. Where compared with another copy, unresolved V genes explain less than half of these, and the others have no known cause. The sample table lists hundreds of thousands of clones, 75% to 80% of them with a count of one. Together, the top ten hold more than 0.01% of the sample. The sample also formed part of further work on human thymus T cells. The second study reports: In Finland, the donors were immunologically healthy infants who were having open corrective cardiac surgery for congenital heart defects. Thymus tissue was obtained as surgical resects removed during corrective cardiac surgery. Both the thymic and the peripheral blood repertoires appeared to show biased V and J gene segment usage. The related research reported highly overlapping thymic TCR repertoires among unrelated individuals. The study characterized TCR alpha and beta repertoires from under 10 infant thymus samples and a few related peripheral blood samples. The infant donors were roughly 7 to 244 days old, and the cohort included several males and a couple of females. Thymocytes were freed from the tissue by mechanical means and kept at -70 degrees C as pellets of roughly 9-30 million cells. A QIAsymphony instrument was used to extract genomic DNA from frozen cell pellets. The immunoSEQ multiplex PCR assay was used to amplify the TCRB and TCRAD loci from a standardized amount of quality-controlled genomic DNA. The amplicons covered the V(D)J region and were long enough to include the CDR3 and to identify the V and J genes. Through the commercial immunoSEQ service, the amplicons were sequenced on an Illumina platform. Primer bias and sequencing errors were corrected as previously described, and TCRAD and TCRB were defined on the basis of the IMGT database. The repertoires were analysed using immunoSEQ Analyzer 3.0 and VDJTools for basic statistics, V/J segment usage, diversity estimates, rarefaction and pairwise overlap. Diversity was estimated with Chao1, ChaoE, Efron-Thisted, Shannon and inverse Simpson indices, and also on datasets down-sampled to the smallest sample. Repertoire overlap was assessed by strict matching of CDR3 nucleotide sequence, V gene and J gene, and clustering was done by Jaccard-based multidimensional scaling. On average, thymus samples gave roughly 800,000 unique TCRB clonotypes, whereas blood samples gave about 84,000.

This receptor was obtained from a boy less than two years old with a congenital heart defect. Donor details come from another sample of the same person, matched by shared clones. Sequences were obtained from thymocytes. The V gene is TRBV6-5 and the J gene is TRBJ2-4; matching of 5 bases hints at TRBD2 as the D gene. The DNA reads as follows: TGTGCCAGCACCTCAAGAAGCGGCTCCATTCAGTACTTC. Its translation is CASTSRSGSIQYF.